This passage covers 26 T cell receptor beta chains from one sample sequenced in a study of cytomegalovirus exposure and HLA in healthy donors. A multiplex PCR was run with 60 Vbeta primers and 13 Jbeta primers. TCRdb's copy holds only in-frame clones and misses some; the assay was immunoSEQ multiplex PCR. This sample has roughly 160,000 clones; roughly 75% occur once, and the top ten carry around 2.4%. The specimen was PBMCs. The receptors shown here come from a female donor in good health and CMV-seronegative.

The V call is TRBV5-4, the J call TRBJ1-1, with D maybe TRBD1 (5 bases). Trimming took 3 bases from V and 3 from J, leaving 15 bases between them. The CDR3 consists of 15 residues. Germline assignment: CDR1 SGHNT and CDR2 YYREEE (reference sequence). DNA for the CDR3: TGTGCCAGCAGCTCGGACAAGACCACCCACACTGAAGCTTTCTTT. It yields the protein CASSSDKTTHTEAFF. Combining the CDR3 with reference TRBV5-4 and TRBJ1-1 gives the whole variable domain ETGVTQSPTHLIKTRGQQVTLRCSSQSGHNTVSWYQQALGQGPQFIFQYYREEENGRGNFPPRFSGLQFPNYSSELNVNALELDDSALYLCASSSDKTTHTEAFFGQGTRLTVV.

The chain couples TRBV19 to TRBJ1-1, with a weak D call TRBD1 (5 bases). With 6 bases removed from V and 0 bases from J, the gap between germline ends came to 11 bases. Germline CDR1 is LNHDA and CDR2 is SQIVND (reference sequence). The CDR3 contains 14 residues. CDR3 nucleotide sequence: TGTGCCAGTAGGGACAACCCCATGAACACTGAAGCTTTCTTT. Protein sequence: CASRDNPMNTEAFF. Full variable domain (remainder filled in from reference TRBV19 and TRBJ1-1): DGGITQSPKYLFRKEGQNVTLSCEQNLNHDAMYWYRQDPGQGLRLIYYSQIVNDFQKGDIAEGYSVSREKKESFPLTVTSAQKNPTAFYLCASRDNPMNTEAFFGQGTRLTVV.

The V gene is TRBV9, the J gene TRBJ2-1; weak D call: TRBD2 (6 bases). CDR3 length: 14 residues. Trimming pared 4 bases from V and 4 bases from J, leaving 12 bases between. Germline values: CDR1 SGDLS, CDR2 YYNGEE. CDR3 protein: CASSLVAAYNEQFF. CDR3 in DNA: TGTGCCAGCAGCCTGGTAGCGGCTTACAATGAGCAGTTCTTC.

This clone occurred once. This chain uses TRBV4-3 with TRBJ2-3, with D possibly being TRBD1 (6 bases). V shed 4 bases and J shed 4 bases, with 15 bases lying between them. Germline CDR1 reads LGHNA; CDR2 reads YSLEER. The CDR3 is made up of 15 amino acids. Here the CDR3 reads CASSPDTGIADTQYF. Written as DNA, the CDR3 is TGCGCCAGCAGCCCCGACACAGGGATCGCAGATACGCAGTATTTT.

The chain carries TRBV27 and TRBJ2-1; 10 positions match TRBD1. This CDR3 has 12 amino acids. With V trimmed by 6 bases and J by 14 bases, 7 bases remained unmatched. Germline V gives CDR1 MNHEY, CDR2 SMNVEV (reference sequence). In DNA, the CDR3 is TGTGCCAGCAGCCCCGGGACAGGGGTTGAGTTCTTC. This gives the protein CASSPGTGVEFF.

This rearrangement joins TRBV6-1 to TRBJ2-1; 11 bases agree with TRBD2. This CDR3 is 15 amino acids long. V shed 5 bases, J shed 3 bases, and the junction held 3 bases outside the gene matches. The germline gives CDR1 MNHNS, CDR2 SASEGT. In DNA, the CDR3 is TGTGCCAGCAGTCTACTAGCGGGGGACTACAATGAGCAGTTCTTC. Its translation: CASSLLAGDYNEQFF.

V gene TRBV6-6 combines with J gene TRBJ2-3, with D possibly being TRBD2 (5 bases). This CDR3 comprises 15 residues. Germline CDR1 and CDR2: MNHNY and SVGAGI (reference sequence). V gave up 6 bases and J gave up 4 bases, with 17 bases separating them. Written as DNA, the CDR3 is TGTGCCAGCAGCCCCTCGACTATAACCCCAGATACGCAGTATTTT. Encoded protein: CASSPSTITPDTQYF.

The chain employs TRBV13 and TRBJ2-1; TRBD1 matches at 7 bases. The V gene's germline CDR1 is PRHDT and CDR2 FYEKMQ (reference sequence). This CDR3 comprises 14 residues. The V and J ends lost 4 bases and 3 bases, in that order; junction bases with no gene match: 3. The DNA for the CDR3 is TGTGCCAGCAGCTCGACAGGGATCTACAATGAGCAGTTCTTC. Its translation is CASSSTGIYNEQFF.

The chain links TRBV28 to TRBJ2-1, with 8 bases aligning to TRBD2. V lost 6 bases and J lost 3; bases outside the gene matches: 4. This CDR3 contains 14 residues. Germline CDR1 is MDHEN and CDR2 is SYDVKM. CDR3 in amino acids: CASSRSGNYNEQFF. The CDR3 bases are TGTGCCAGCAGCCGTAGCGGGAACTACAATGAGCAGTTCTTC.

This clone has only a few counts. The rearrangement links TRBV12-5 to TRBJ2-1; 9 bases fit TRBD2. Per germline, CDR1 LGHNT and CDR2 FRNRAP. CDR3 length: 18 amino acids. V trimming: 1 base; J trimming: 7 bases; junction bases outside the gene matches: 14. In DNA, the CDR3 is TGTGCTAGTGGTTTGGCTTATAGCGGGAGTGGTTCAGTGAATGAGCAGTTCTTC. This sequence encodes CASGLAYSGSGSVNEQFF.

V and J are TRBV13 and TRBJ2-2; tentative D call: TRBD1 (5 bases). Germline V gene lookup returns CDR1 PRHDT and CDR2 FYEKMQ (reference sequence). The germline V and J ends were trimmed by 3 bases and 1 base, with 12 bases remaining between them. The CDR3 length is 16 residues. The CDR3 is CASSFAGARNTGELFF. Here the CDR3 DNA reads TGTGCCAGCAGCTTTGCTGGGGCAAGGAACACCGGGGAGCTGTTTTTT.

The genes are TRBV6-4 and TRBJ2-5, with D possibly matching TRBD2 (5 bases). The CDR3 sequence is 12 residues long. With 9 bases removed from V and 2 bases from J, the gap between germline ends came to 10 bases. Germline V gene data show CDR1 as MRHNA and CDR2 as SNTAGT. The CDR3 sequence: CASTAEQETQYF. The CDR3 DNA is TGTGCCAGTACAGCGGAGCAAGAGACCCAGTACTTC.

The chain links TRBV28 to TRBJ2-1; 7 nucleotides match TRBD2. The length of the CDR3 is 19 residues. Unmatched junction bases numbered 17, after V lost 2 bases and J lost 4 bases. Germline loops: CDR1 MDHEN, CDR2 SYDVKM. Here the CDR3 reads CASSLSIWSGTGGYNEQFF. CDR3 bases: TGTGCCAGCAGTTTAAGTATATGGAGCGGGACGGGGGGTTACAATGAGCAGTTCTTC.

The chain is built from TRBV5-1 and TRBJ2-2; D gene unclear. Per the germline V gene, CDR1 is SGHRS and CDR2 is YFSETQ. This CDR3 is built from 13 residues. V gave up 6 bases and J gave up 7 bases, with 13 bases separating them. In nucleotides, the CDR3 is TGCGCCAGCACTCCGAACGGTTACGGGGAGCTGTTTTTT. This sequence encodes CASTPNGYGELFF. The full variable domain, completed using reference TRBV5-1 and TRBJ2-2, is KAGVTQTPRYLIKTRGQQVTLSCSPISGHRSVSWYQQTPGQGLQFLFEYFSETQRNKGNFPGRFSGRQFSNSRSEMNVSTLELGDSALYLCASTPNGYGELFFGEGSRLTVL.

This clone was recorded a few times. This chain joins TRBV6-6 and TRBJ1-3; D ambiguous. Germline V gene lookup returns CDR1 MNHNY and CDR2 SVGAGI (reference sequence). This CDR3 comprises 12 residues. The ends were cut back, 5 bases at V and 7 bases at J, with 9 bases in the middle. The CDR3 here is CASSRGSNTIYF. The DNA for the CDR3 is TGTGCCAGCAGTAGAGGGTCGAACACCATATATTTT.

This sequence joins TRBV29-1 and TRBJ2-1, with 9 bases aligning to TRBD1. The germline gives CDR1 SQVTM, CDR2 ANQGSEA. This CDR3 region has 14 residues. After removal of 7 bases from V and 8 bases from J, the junction contained 12 bases not matched to a gene. Written as DNA, the CDR3 is TGCAGCGGGCGACGGGACAGGGAGGGTCATGAGCAGTTCTTC. This codes for CSGRRDREGHEQFF.

The chain joins TRBV14 to TRBJ1-2; no definite D call. Per germline, CDR1 SGHDN and CDR2 FVKESK. V was pared by 4 bases and J by 4 bases, with 7 bases between. The length of the CDR3 is 12 residues. CDR3 in amino acids: CASSRSSYGYTF. The DNA for the CDR3 is TGTGCCAGCAGCCGGTCCAGCTATGGCTACACCTTC. The full variable domain, completed using reference TRBV14 and TRBJ1-2, is EAGVTQFPSHSVIEKGQTVTLRCDPISGHDNLYWYRRVMGKEIKFLLHFVKESKQDESGMPNNRFLAERTGGTYSTLKVQPAELEDSGVYFCASSRSSYGYTFGSGTRLTVV.

The gene calls are TRBV4-1 and TRBJ2-5; D not certain. The assigned J gene may be wrong: the sequence end matches TRBJ2-7 better. This CDR3 region has 14 residues. The germline V gene has CDR1 MGHRA and CDR2 YSYEKL. The chain's CDR3 is CASSQDRILNEQYF. For the CDR3, the DNA is TGCGCCAGCAGCCAAGATCGAATCCTCAACGAGCAGTACTTC.

This chain uses TRBV30 with TRBJ2-5; tentatively, D is TRBD2 (6 bases). The DNA end lines up better with TRBJ2-7; the J call may be wrong. This CDR3 is built from 15 residues. CDR1 is GTSNPN, CDR2 SVGIG, per germline (reference sequence). The CDR3 bases are TGTGCCTGGACTATAGGAGGGGTATTCTCCTACGAGCAGTACTTC. It translates to CAWTIGGVFSYEQYF.

This clone was counted between two and nine times. V and J are TRBV13 and TRBJ1-1; the match to TRBD1 covers 7 bases. The CDR3 consists of 12 residues. V shed 5 bases and J 10 bases; nucleotides not matched to a gene: 7. Per germline, CDR1 PRHDT and CDR2 FYEKMQ (reference sequence). CDR3 DNA: TGTGCCAGCAGCACCGGACAGGTACCAGCTTTCTTT. This gives the protein CASSTGQVPAFF.

The count of this clone is one. This chain uses TRBV27 with TRBJ1-4; 8 positions agree with TRBD1. The ends lost 5 bases at V and 8 bases at J; junction bases unmatched: 10. Per germline, CDR1 MNHEY and CDR2 SMNVEV (reference sequence). There are 15 residues in the CDR3. CDR3 amino acids: CASSLRGQGNEKLFF. Here the CDR3 DNA reads TGTGCCAGCAGTCTCAGGGGGCAGGGAAACGAAAAACTGTTTTTT. Filled out from reference TRBV27 and TRBJ1-4, the complete variable domain reads EAQVTQNPRYLITVTGKKLTVTCSQNMNHEYMSWYRQDPGLGLRQIYYSMNVEVTDKGDVPEGYKVSRKEKRNFPLILESPSPNQTSLYFCASSLRGQGNEKLFFGSGTQLSVL.

This clone was seen only once. The chain links TRBV19 to TRBJ2-7; 10 bases match TRBD2. This CDR3 is built from 16 residues. The germline V gene has CDR1 LNHDA and CDR2 SQIVND (reference sequence). Trimming removed 5 bases from V and 2 bases from J; junction bases left unmatched: 9. The CDR3 bases are TGTGCCAGTAGTGATCCTGGACTAGCGGCGACCTACGAGCAGTACTTC. Its protein is CASSDPGLAATYEQYF.

The V gene is TRBV19, the J gene TRBJ1-5; 8 bases agree with TRBD1. Germline CDR1 reads LNHDA; CDR2 reads SQIVND (reference sequence). CDR3 length: 16 residues. After removal of 2 bases from V and 4 bases from J, the junction contained 7 bases not matched to a gene. CDR3 coding DNA: TGTGCCAGTAGTATATCACGGACAGGGTGGAATCAGCCCCAGCATTTT. Amino acids: CASSISRTGWNQPQHF.

The V and J genes are TRBV19 and TRBJ1-1, with 7 positions matching TRBD1. This CDR3 is 12 amino acids long. CDR1 and CDR2 (germline): LNHDA, SQIVND (reference sequence). The ends lost 6 bases at V and 8 bases at J; junction bases unmatched: 6. The CDR3 DNA is TGTGCCAGTAGGGGAGACAGGGTCGAAGCTTTCTTT. This gives the protein CASRGDRVEAFF.

The chain employs TRBV7-9 and TRBJ1-1; 7 bases align to TRBD1. Germline V gene lookup returns CDR1 SEHNR and CDR2 FQNEAQ (reference sequence). The CDR3 contains 13 residues. The V segment lost 2 bases and the J segment 7 bases; nucleotides outside the gene matches: 4. CDR3 protein: CASSLSGGSEAFF. The DNA for the CDR3 is TGTGCCAGCAGCTTATCAGGGGGGAGTGAAGCTTTCTTT.

The chain has TRBV4-3 and TRBJ2-3; 9 positions agree with TRBD2. The V gene's germline CDR1 is LGHNA and CDR2 YSLEER. Trimming removed 1 base from V and 2 bases from J; junction bases left unmatched: 10. The CDR3 is made up of 18 amino acids. The CDR3 DNA follows: TGCGCCAGCAGCCAAGGGTCCCCTACTAGCGGGTCCACAGATACGCAGTATTTT. Residues: CASSQGSPTSGSTDTQYF.